The clone carrying this T cell receptor (beta chain) appeared many times. No antigen is known for it. The CDR3 is cut off 3 residues early in the read; its end comes from the germline J gene. The data were taken from a study of T cell clonality in common variable immunodeficiency. Whole-study findings and limits: Compared with healthy controls, CVID subjects showed increased TCRbeta clonality, mostly in about a third.

The CDR3 contains 14 residues. Trimming stripped 1 base from V and 4 bases from J, with 10 bases between. Germline CDR1 reads SGHTA; CDR2 reads FQGNSA. Both groups were predominantly of Caucasian heritage. Blood samples were heparinized, about 5 to 9 ml per donor. The assay was immunoSEQ multiplex PCR, and TCRdb's table has in-frame clones only and misses some. The sample holds 50,000 to 55,000 clones, and no clone turns up only once. The source material was peripheral blood mononuclear cells. This rearrangement joins TRBV7-2 to TRBJ1-2, with TRBD1 as a possible D gene (5 bases). This clonotype was obtained from a person between 18 and 69 years old in good health. This chain's CDR3 is CASSLGGHLYGYTF. Incomplete CDR3 DNA: TGTGCCAGCAGCTTAGGAGGACACCTCTATGGC. The full variable domain, with the rest looked up from reference TRBV7-2 and TRBJ1-2, is GAGVSQSPSNKVTEKGKDVELRCDPISGHTALYWYRQSLGQGLEFLIYFQGNSAPDKSGLPSDRFSAERTGGSVSTLTIQRTQQEDSAVYLCASSLGGHLYGYTFGSGTRLTVV.